This entry is about one TCR beta chain. The CDR3 length is 14 residues. V dropped 6 bases and J dropped 1; count of bases not matched to a gene: 4. Per germline, CDR1 SNHLY and CDR2 FYNNEI. This sample was taken from a study of blood T cells in healthy people across ages. With a J-beta primer mix and a sample-barcoded 5' primer, a second PCR ran roughly 6 to 12 cycles. Each CDR3 protein is one row after TCRdb ran MiXCR on the 5' RACE reads. The sample carries 920,000 or so distinct CDR3 sequences, less than 50% recorded once. Sequenced sample: blood. The source is a woman aged 55-69 years in good health. The gene calls are TRBV2 and TRBJ2-7; 9 bases align to TRBD1. The CDR3, as DNA: TGTGCCAGCAGGCCACAGGGGGCTTCCTACGAGCAGTACTTC. It yields the protein CASRPQGASYEQYF.